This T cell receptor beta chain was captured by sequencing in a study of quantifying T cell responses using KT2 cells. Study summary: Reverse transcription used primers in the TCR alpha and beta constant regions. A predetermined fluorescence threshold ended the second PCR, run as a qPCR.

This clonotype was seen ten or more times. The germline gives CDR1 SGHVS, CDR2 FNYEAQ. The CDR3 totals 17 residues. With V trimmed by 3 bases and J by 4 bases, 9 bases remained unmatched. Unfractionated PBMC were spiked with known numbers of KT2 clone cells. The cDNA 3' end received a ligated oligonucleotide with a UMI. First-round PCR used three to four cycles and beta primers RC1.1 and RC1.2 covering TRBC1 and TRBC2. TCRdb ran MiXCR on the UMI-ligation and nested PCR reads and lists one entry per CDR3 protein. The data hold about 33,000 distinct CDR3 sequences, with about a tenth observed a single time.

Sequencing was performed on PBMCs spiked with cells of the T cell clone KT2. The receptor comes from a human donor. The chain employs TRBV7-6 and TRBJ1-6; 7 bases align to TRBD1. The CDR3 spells CASSLGQTLEYNSPLHF. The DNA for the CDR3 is TGTGCCAGCAGCTTGGGACAGACCCTAGAATATAATTCACCCCTCCACTTT.